Here is one TCR beta chain with its context. The antigen remains unidentified. These data come from a study of cytomegalovirus exposure and HLA in healthy donors. At the level of the study: Early on, a data release was issued that held 80 million to 90 million unique TCRs from HLA-typed donors. The Caucasian-associated ancestry cluster contained about 80% of the roughly 370 genotyped donors. Regarding the study as a whole: As was reported, the classifier diagnosed cytomegalovirus status with high specificity and sensitivity.

This PCR relied on a set of 60 Vbeta primers and 13 Jbeta primers. Clones were sequenced by immunoSEQ multiplex PCR, and TCRdb holds only the in-frame ones, with some missing. The table lists tens of thousands of clones, more than 65% of them singletons. Donors showed nominal health when sampled, although they likely had unrecorded immune exposures. V lost 3 bases and J lost 5, with 10 bases in between. Germline CDR1 is SSHAT and CDR2 is FNYEAQ (reference sequence). The CDR3 totals 13 residues. The V gene is TRBV7-7, the J gene TRBJ2-5, with D possibly being TRBD2 (5 bases). The sequenced sample consisted of PBMCs. This receptor was taken from a woman between 40 and 50 years old in good health and CMV-seropositive. CDR3 amino acids: CASSFSSLETQYF. In DNA form, the CDR3 reads TGTGCCAGCAGCTTTTCTAGCTTGGAGACCCAGTACTTC.